The rows below give T cell receptor beta chains drawn from one sample of a study of early T cells in non-severe SARS-CoV-2 infection. TCRdb re-called the 5' RACE reads with MiXCR, one entry per CDR3 protein. Of approximately 19,000 distinct CDR3 sequences detected, 5% appear once; the ten largest clones hold 6.5% to 8.5%. Sequencing was carried out using whole blood. The receptors derive from an adult who was a healthcare worker with PCR-confirmed SARS-CoV-2 infection or an uninfected control (not recorded which). CDR3s include the opening cysteine and the closing phenylalanine or tryptophan. Each record gives: J gene, V gene, clone size, CDR3 protein. Not every row has a clone size; where given, it reads once, few, many or a size class.

>TRBJ2-5|TRBV24-1|few
CATSDLGRELQETQYF
>TRBJ1-2|TRBV7-8|medium-sized
CASRDTGKVSYTF
>TRBJ1-2|TRBV19|.
CASNRNGGYTF
>TRBJ2-7|TRBV27|many
CASSPSASTYEQYF
>TRBJ2-3|TRBV4-1|many
CASSQATSGGDTQYF
>TRBJ2-7|TRBV12-3/TRBV12-4|.
CASRTTVDSYEQYF
>TRBJ2-1|TRBV29-1|many
CSVAPRGNNEQFF
>TRBJ2-3|TRBV12-3/TRBV12-4|many
CASSLVVGLANSDTQYF
>TRBJ2-3|TRBV20-1|.
CSAKTGFTDTQYF
>TRBJ2-1|TRBV7-9|medium-sized
CASSTRRLAGGLSSYNEQFF
>TRBJ1-5|TRBV20-1|medium-sized
CSAHRGPGQPQHF
>TRBJ2-3|TRBV19|.
CASTGNIRVTSGGTDTQYF
>TRBJ2-1|TRBV10-3|many
CAISESTSLRNEQFF
>TRBJ1-1|TRBV24-1|.
CATSTTGNTEAFF
>TRBJ1-1|TRBV12-3/TRBV12-4|many
CASSLKRAAEAFF
>TRBJ1-1|TRBV10-2|many
CASLNFNTEAFF
>TRBJ2-6|TRBV27|few
CASSRTATGANVLTF
>TRBJ1-6|TRBV18|.
CASSPIYEAGLHF
>TRBJ2-5|TRBV14|many
CASSQVRALGYQETQYF
>TRBJ2-1|TRBV4-1|many
CASSQDYILIGTSGRYSDEQFF
>TRBJ2-1|TRBV7-8|many
CASSFRLVNEQFF
>TRBJ1-1|TRBV6-6|many
CASSYPPLEKNTEAFF
>TRBJ2-7|TRBV7-9|.
CASRGEAYEQYF
>TRBJ2-7|TRBV12-3/TRBV12-4|many
CASRKNSGRDSYEQYF
>TRBJ2-4|TRBV18|many
CASSLQEGGQNIQYF
>TRBJ1-4|TRBV4-2|.
CASSQDRARGREKLFF
>TRBJ2-1|TRBV4-2|many
CASSQHRDRENNEQFF
>TRBJ2-4|TRBV29-1|many
CSVEDQLLGGGKNIQYF
>TRBJ2-1|TRBV19|many
CASSIVSSRAGGNEQFF
>TRBJ2-3|TRBV27|many
CASSPPEAPQGVWYF
>TRBJ1-2|TRBV9|many
CASSADRSGYGYTF
>TRBJ2-1|TRBV11-3|many
CASSGQGYNEQFF
>TRBJ1-1|TRBV4-1|.
CASSQDNGATEAFF
>TRBJ2-1|TRBV7-9|many
CASSFYNGIYNEQFF
>TRBJ2-6|TRBV5-6|.
CASSPKSLWANVLTF
>TRBJ2-5|TRBV5-1|many
CASRPAWRERSQETQYF
>TRBJ1-2|TRBV20-1|.
CSARRESGYGYTF
>TRBJ2-4|TRBV7-9|many
CASSLGDF
>TRBJ1-2|TRBV29-1|.
CSAGPGSLDYGYTF